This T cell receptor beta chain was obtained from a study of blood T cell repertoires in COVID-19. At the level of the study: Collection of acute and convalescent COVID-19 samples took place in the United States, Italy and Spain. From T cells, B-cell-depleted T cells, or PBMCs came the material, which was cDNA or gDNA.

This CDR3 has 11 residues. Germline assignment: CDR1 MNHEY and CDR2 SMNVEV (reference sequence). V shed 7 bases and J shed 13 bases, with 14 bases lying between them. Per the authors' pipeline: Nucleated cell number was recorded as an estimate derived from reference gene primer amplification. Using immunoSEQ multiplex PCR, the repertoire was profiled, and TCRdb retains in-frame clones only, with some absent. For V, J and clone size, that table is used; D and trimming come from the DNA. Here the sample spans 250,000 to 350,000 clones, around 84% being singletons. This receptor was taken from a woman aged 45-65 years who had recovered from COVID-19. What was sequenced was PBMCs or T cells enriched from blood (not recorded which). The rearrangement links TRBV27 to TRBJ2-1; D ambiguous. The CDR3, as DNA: TGTGCCAGCAACCTAGGCACCGATCAGTTCTTC. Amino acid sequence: CASNLGTDQFF.